The table lists the clone carrying this TCR beta chain with a few counts. Its antigen is currently unknown. Germline V gives CDR1 MGHRA, CDR2 YSYEKL. This CDR3 region has 17 residues. The V gene end was trimmed by 6 bases and the J gene end by 5 bases; junction bases not matched to a gene: 13. Constant-segment primers were used for 5'RACE, and the resulting TCR alpha and TCR beta cDNA libraries carried sample barcodes and UMIs. TCRdb used MiXCR to reprocess the 5' RACE reads, holding one entry per CDR3 protein. This table holds around 390,000 distinct CDR3 sequences, about a sixth found once. The data derive from a study of T-cell memory formation after mild COVID-19. Study-wide context: Clusters of TCRs were largely donor specific. Findings and limits, study-wide: Within pre-infection memory, some responding clones were found, suggesting cross-reactive memory joined. There was a balanced CD4/CD8 profile in clones contracting day 15 to 85, and later expanders leaned CD4+.

Sequencing was carried out using PBMCs or a T cell subset sorted from them (not recorded which). The chain employs TRBV4-1 and TRBJ1-4; 9 bases are shared with TRBD1. The TCR comes from a man between 18 and 35 years old who had mild COVID-19 (a few samples of this study predate the infection). Cell type and time point are not known. DNA of the CDR3: TGCGCCAGCAGGCCCCTCGGACAGGGGCGCCAAAATGAAAAACTGTTTTTT. Residues: CASRPLGQGRQNEKLFF.